This T cell receptor beta chain stems from a study of response to subunit inactivated influenza vaccine (dated by TCRdb to 2016 to 2018). Regarding the research as a whole: Deep quantitative profiling of the T cell receptor repertoire was used in the study to follow responses to a trivalent subunit inactivated influenza vaccine. Study-level results and caveats: The authors suggested that each seasonal influenza vaccination may recruit only a limited number of new T cells.

Notes on this clonotype: Its antigen specificity is not known. Per-nucleotide qualities are absent, and no much larger clonotype sits a single base away.

Trimming leaves V shorter by 2 bases and J shorter by 3 bases, with the junction holding 7 bases beyond the gene matches. The CDR3 holds 14 amino acids from the cysteine to the phenylalanine. Only the CDR3 DNA is retained, 42 bases long and in frame from the first base. Based on the germline V gene (reference sequence), the CDR1 and CDR2 sequences are DFQATT and SNEGSKA. Library prep was done by RT-PCR. TCRdb lists the instrument as Illumina HiSeq 2500. TCRdb handled the public reads itself, with Q25 trimming in fastp and clone calling in MiXCR, and kept productive beta chains. Under each unique CDR3 protein, matching rows form one entry showing the most common genes and DNA. The sample table holds roughly 620,000 distinct CDR3 sequences, of which roughly 10% were seen once. The ten top clones hold 11% of the sample. In addition, the sample was reused for a study of T cells expressing NK-cell markers. Drawing on the second study: TCR beta cDNA libraries were prepared using 5'RACE template switching, which introduced a universal primer site and unique molecular identifiers. TCR beta-chain repertoires were profiled in sorted CD3+CD56+NKG2C+, CD3+CD56+NKG2C- and CD3+CD56-NKG2C+ T-cell subsets from several donors. Most of the eight sequenced donors were HCMV-seropositive and one was HCMV-seronegative. To restrict sorting to alphabetaTCR-expressing T cells, an anti-gammadeltaTCR antibody was added in several experiments. For roughly six donors, the dominant CD3+CD56+NKG2C+ clonotypes were among the top 10 CD8+ clonotypes and accounted for about 1.0-8% of CD8+ T cells. Those dominant clonotypes were again the most abundant among CD3+CD56-NKG2C+ cells in four donors, at about 28.3-60.1%. Whether the expanded NKG2C-expressing T cell clones were specific for HCMV antigens was left unclear. The eight sequenced donors were randomly selected healthy volunteers, three men and five women. HCMV serostatus was determined by detecting HCMV-specific IgG in serum with a commercial ELISA kit. Peripheral blood mononuclear cells were isolated from blood by Ficoll density gradient centrifugation. Bulk peripheral blood T-cell repertoires were additionally sequenced from unsorted PBMC for about 6 donors. cDNA synthesis was primed from the TCR beta constant segment, followed by two successive PCR amplification steps. Illumina HiSeq 2000/2500, MiSeq or NextSeq was used to sequence libraries as 2 x 150 bp reads. Reads were demultiplexed and grouped by UMI with MIGEC, and clonotypes were assembled and quantified with MiTCR. To exclude erroneous sequences, any TCR cDNA sequence not supported by at least two reads was discarded. The tcR package was used for downstream repertoire analysis, and clonotypes were matched across fractions by CDR3 nucleotide sequence plus V segment. VDJmatch was used to annotate antigen specificity against VDJdb, with one amino acid substitution in CDR3 allowed.

Rearrangement joined TRBV20-1 to TRBJ2-7; the central 7 bases match TRBD1. The TCR was taken from a man in his fifties or sixties who received an inactivated influenza vaccine. Donor details come from another sample of the same person, matched by shared clones. The material was PBMCs from blood, obtained on the day of vaccination. This receptor has the CDR3 CSARPKGGNYEQYF. The sequenced DNA is TGCAGTGCTAGACCTAAAGGGGGCAACTACGAGCAGTACTTC.